This T cell receptor beta chain was sequenced during a study of cytomegalovirus exposure and HLA in healthy donors (dated by TCRdb to the late 2010s). Study-wide context: The 700 or so repertoires of the first cohort and the 120 or so validation repertoires were produced on the same platform, according to a later analysis. The study aimed to test whether signatures of past pathogen exposure could be identified by cataloging public T cell receptors. In addition to the first cohort of 500 to 850 subjects, a separate validation cohort of under 150 different subjects was used. To predict cytomegalovirus infection status, the study brought together high-throughput TCR immunosequencing, statistical association of individual TCRs with disease status, and machine learning.

The donors were included in the validation cohort of roughly 120 subjects, a group kept apart from the roughly 700-subject first cohort. General conclusions and limits of the study: In a later analysis, TCRs clustered in the first cohort were found to also tend to co-occur in the 120 validation repertoires, with over 90% of cluster scores above 0. Across donors, most TCR sequences were observed very rarely, whereas some public TCRs were present in many individuals. The study listed 150 to 200 TCR beta chains as associated with cytomegalovirus. A later analysis lacked HLA typing for the validation cohort, so it scored co-occurrence in that cohort across all 120 repertoires. Cytomegalovirus status was reported to be diagnosed by the classifier with high specificity and sensitivity in both the original and validation cohorts. In vitro tests confirmed that three of the cytomegalovirus-associated TCR beta chains recognize cytomegalovirus antigens. The authors suggested that the approach could potentially be extended to other disease states and immunological phenotypes.

The CDR3 spans 17 residues, from the cysteine through the phenylalanine. Only the CDR3 portion is preserved as DNA: 51 bases, with reading frame beginning at the first base. Looking up the germline V gene yields CDR1 SGHAT and CDR2 FQNNGV. Germline trimming amounts to 3 bases on V and 4 bases on J, with 12 as the count of junction bases outside the gene matches. As to this clone: Which antigen it targets is not known. No much larger clone exists at a distance of one base, and base qualities are not known.

The method was the immunoSEQ multiplex PCR assay. Per the source publication's procedure: To diagnose cytomegalovirus status from the catalog of TCR beta chain sequences, a statistical classification framework was built. The table was pulled from immuneACCESS by TCRdb, which kept in-frame rearrangements only. Such tables lose some clones; where checked, under half of the loss comes from unresolved V genes, and the rest has no known cause. The V and J calls and clone size were taken over from that table, and D and trimming were inferred from the DNA. The sample yields 100,000 or so clones; 75% to 90% were counted once. The leading ten clones occupy 20% to 25% of the sample.

Rearrangement joined TRBV11-2 to TRBJ2-3; TRBD2 matches 8 bases in the middle. The TCR comes from a man aged 18 to 29 in good health and CMV-seropositive. The source material was PBMCs. The DNA sequence is TGTGCCAGCAGCTTGGCCGGGACTAGAAGGGTCCCAGATACGCAGTATTTT. Its amino acids are CASSLAGTRRVPDTQYF. This CDR3, with the reference TRBV11-2 and TRBJ2-3 proteins standing in past its ends, gives the full variable domain EAGVAQSPRYKIIEKRQSVAFWCNPISGHATLYWYQQILGQGPKLLIQFQNNGVVDDSQLPKDRFSAERLKGVDSTLKIQPAKLEDSAVYLCASSLAGTRRVPDTQYFGPGTRLTVL.